This T cell receptor beta chain was recorded in a study of technical replicates of blood from several donors. Trimming cost V 4 bases and J 4 bases, with 5 bases left between them. From germline, CDR1 is MNHEY and CDR2 SMNVEV (reference sequence). This CDR3 contains 12 residues. Clones were read by immunoSEQ multiplex PCR, and TCRdb kept only the in-frame ones, dropping some. The sample records approximately 59,000 clones, roughly 86% being singletons. The sample consisted of PBMCs. This rearrangement joins TRBV27 to TRBJ2-1; D ambiguous. This TCR was recovered from a human donor in good health. Some clones in this sample may be carry-over from other donors' samples. The chain's CDR3 is CASSSTYNEQFF. DNA of the CDR3: TGTGCCAGCAGTTCTACTTACAATGAGCAGTTCTTC.